This T cell receptor beta chain originates from a study of blood T cell repertoires in COVID-19. The CDR3 contains 14 residues. Germline lookup yields CDR1 SGHDN and CDR2 FVKESK. V was pared by 6 bases and J by 0 bases, with 9 bases between. This table comes from immunoSEQ multiplex PCR, and its TCRdb copy is limited to in-frame clones, with some not included. The data show about 58,000 clones, approximately 89% seen once. This chain uses TRBV14 with TRBJ2-1, with D hard to call. The source of this sequence is a human donor in a cohort sampled during active COVID-19. The sequenced sample was peripheral blood. CDR3 in amino acids: CASRGSGSYNEQFF. In DNA form, the CDR3 reads TGTGCCAGCAGGGGTTCGGGCTCCTACAATGAGCAGTTCTTC.